One T cell receptor beta chain is described in this entry. Its specificity is unknown. This sample stems from a study of shared clonotypes between healthy human individuals. Findings of the study overall: Incomplete sequencing of sorted subsets was indicated by rarefaction despite large depth.

Data came from immunoSEQ multiplex PCR; TCRdb stores just in-frame clones and leaves some out. The sample lists 2 million to 3 million clones; approximately 94% were seen once. Material for sequencing was naive CD4+ T cells from PBMCs. Subset meaning: CD45RA+ positively selected. The TCR comes from a man aged 18 to 29 in good health. Some clones in this sample may be carry-over from other donors' samples.

The CDR3 sequence is CASSPAGDFPYEQYF. CDR3 sequence (DNA): TGTGCCAGCAGCCCTGCTGGGGACTTCCCCTACGAGCAGTACTTC. The rearrangement joins TRBV11-2 to TRBJ2-7, with D maybe TRBD2 (6 bases). Germline V gives CDR1 SGHAT, CDR2 FQNNGV. Trimming took 5 bases from V and 2 from J, leaving 16 bases between them. The CDR3 length is 15 residues.